This T cell receptor beta chain was identified in a study of blood T cell repertoires in COVID-19. Cohort 3 recovery required two negative PCRs, clearance, or symptom resolution. Sequenced by immunoSEQ multiplex PCR; TCRdb stores in-frame clones only, minus some. In the table there are about 160,000 clones, approximately 86% of which are singletons. Germline V lookup: CDR1 LGHDT, CDR2 YNNKEL (reference sequence). This CDR3 is built from 17 residues. The junction had 10 bases not matched to a gene; V was cut back by 4 bases and J by 4 bases. The material sequenced was PBMCs or T cells enriched from blood (not recorded which). The rearrangement uses TRBV3-1 (or the pseudogene TRBV3-2) and TRBJ1-4; 9 bases map to TRBD1. The clonotype comes from a man aged 55 to 70 who had recovered from COVID-19. In DNA, the CDR3 is TGTGCCAGCAGCCGTAACAGGGGGCGAGGGATTAATGAAAAACTGTTTTTT. This translates into CASSRNRGRGINEKLFF.